This T cell receptor beta chain was sequenced in a study of shared clonotypes between healthy human individuals. Study as a whole: Per-donor plates numbered three CD4 naive, three CD4 memory, two CD8 naive and one CD8 memory. Study-wide results and caveats: Sequencing depth was predicted to influence how clonotypes are shared among donors.

Naive CD8 cells lacked CD45RO, underwent positive selection for CCR7 and left out terminally differentiated effector memory CD45RA+ cells. Original methodology: For the immunoSEQ data, sequences were junction-only without quality scores, so filtering differed. Profiling relied on immunoSEQ multiplex PCR, and the TCRdb table lists in-frame clones only, not all of them. V and J calls and clone size follow that table, whereas D and trimming were derived from the DNA. The sample contains roughly 810,000 clones, about 96% of which appear only once. Remarks on this clone: Its antigen remains unknown.

J lost 3 bases, V lost 4 bases, and 6 bases had no gene match. This CDR3 is 15 amino acids long. Germline V gene sequence: CDR1 SEHNR, CDR2 FQNEAQ (reference sequence). This rearrangement joins TRBV7-9 to TRBJ2-1; TRBD2 agrees at 7 bases. The receptor's source is a man aged 25-40 years in good health. Sequenced input: naive CD8+ T cells sorted from blood. In nucleotides, the CDR3 is TGTGCCAGCAGCTCCGGACTAGGGATCTACAATGAGCAGTTCTTC. The encoded protein is CASSSGLGIYNEQFF.